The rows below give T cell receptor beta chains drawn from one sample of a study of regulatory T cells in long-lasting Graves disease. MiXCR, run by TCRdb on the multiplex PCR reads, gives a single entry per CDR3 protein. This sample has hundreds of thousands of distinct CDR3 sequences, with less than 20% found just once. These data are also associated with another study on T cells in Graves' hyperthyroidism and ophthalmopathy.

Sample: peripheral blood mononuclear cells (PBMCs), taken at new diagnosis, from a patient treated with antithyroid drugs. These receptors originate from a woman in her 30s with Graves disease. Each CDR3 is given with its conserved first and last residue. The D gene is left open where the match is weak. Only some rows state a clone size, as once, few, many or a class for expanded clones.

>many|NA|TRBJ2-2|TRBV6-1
CASSEGRTTNTGELFF
TGTGCCAGCAGTGAAGGGAGGACCACTAACACCGGGGAGCTGTTTTTT
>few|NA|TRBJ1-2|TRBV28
CASSAPLGDGYTF
TGTGCCAGCTCAGCCCCACTTGGAGATGGCTACACCTTC
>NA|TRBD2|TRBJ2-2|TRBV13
CASSTRLAGGPGGELFF
TGTGCCAGCAGCACCCGACTAGCGGGAGGGCCCGGTGGGGAGCTGTTTTTT
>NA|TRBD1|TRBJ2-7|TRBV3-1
CASSQAGGSVEQYF
TGTGCCAGCAGCCAAGCAGGGGGCTCAGTCGAGCAGTACTTC
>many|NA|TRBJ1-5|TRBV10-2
CATRLGPNQPQHF
TGCGCCACCCGGCTTGGGCCTAATCAGCCCCAGCATTTT
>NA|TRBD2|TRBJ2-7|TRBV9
CASSVGGLPGAGGYEQYF
TGTGCCAGCAGCGTAGGGGGGCTTCCGGGAGCGGGAGGCTACGAGCAGTACTTC
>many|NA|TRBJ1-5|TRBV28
CASSLRRNSNQPQHF
TGTGCCAGCAGTTTACGACGGAATAGCAATCAGCCCCAGCATTTT
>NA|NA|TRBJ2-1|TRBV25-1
CASSDPSESRRRISGPDEQFF
TGTGCCAGCAGTGACCCCTCGGAGTCGCGTCGACGGATTAGTGGGCCTGATGAGCAGTTCTTC
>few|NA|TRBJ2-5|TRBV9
CASSGKELQETQYF
TGTGCCAGCAGCGGGAAGGAACTTCAAGAGACCCAGTACTTC
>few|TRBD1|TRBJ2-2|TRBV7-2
CASSPGQGANIGELFF
TGTGCCAGCAGCCCCGGACAGGGGGCTAACATCGGGGAGCTGTTTTTT
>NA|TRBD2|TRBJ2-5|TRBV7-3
CASSPWFSGSLETQYF
TGTGCCAGCAGCCCTTGGTTTAGCGGGAGTTTGGAGACCCAGTACTTC
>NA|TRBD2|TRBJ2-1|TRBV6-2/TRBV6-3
CASRKAGVHNEQFF
TGTGCCAGCAGGAAAGCGGGAGTTCACAATGAGCAGTTCTTC
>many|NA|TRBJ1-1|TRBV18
CASFEIPRDLDTEAFF
TGTGCCAGCTTTGAGATCCCTAGGGATCTGGACACTGAAGCTTTCTTT
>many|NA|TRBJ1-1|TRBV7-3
CASSLDKSSKAFF
TGTGCCAGCAGCTTAGACAAAAGCTCAAAAGCTTTCTTT
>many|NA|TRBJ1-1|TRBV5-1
CASSPDGNTEAFF
TGCGCCAGCAGCCCCGACGGAAACACTGAAGCTTTCTTT
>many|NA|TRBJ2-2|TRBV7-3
CASSFTGVNTGELFF
TGTGCCAGCAGTTTTACGGGAGTGAACACCGGGGAGCTGTTTTTT
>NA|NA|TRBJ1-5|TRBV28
CACTDRPSPEPQHF
TGTGCCTGTACTGACCGCCCCTCACCAGAGCCCCAGCATTTT
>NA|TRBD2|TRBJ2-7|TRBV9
CASSVGGGDSYEQCF
TGTGCCAGCAGCGTAGGGGGAGGGGACTCCTACGAGCAGTGCTTC
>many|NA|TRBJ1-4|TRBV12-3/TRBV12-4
CASRRRWGAGEKLFF
TGTGCCAGCAGACGGCGTTGGGGAGCTGGTGAAAAACTGTTTTTT
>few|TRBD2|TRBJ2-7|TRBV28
CASSGPGRGVIEQYF
TGTGCCAGCAGTGGGCCGGGACGGGGGGTCATCGAGCAGTACTTC
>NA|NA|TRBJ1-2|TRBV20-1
CSATHRSNYGYTF
TGCAGTGCTACGCACAGGTCCAACTATGGCTACACCTTC
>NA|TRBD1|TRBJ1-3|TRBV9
CASSIGTGSGNTIYF
TGTGCCAGCAGCATCGGGACAGGGAGTGGAAACACCATATATTTT
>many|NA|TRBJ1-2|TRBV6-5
CASSSTTGTYGYTF
TGTGCCAGCAGTTCGACAACAGGGACCTATGGCTACACCTTC
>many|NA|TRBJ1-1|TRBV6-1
CASRRRVGGRGNTEAFF
TGTGCCAGCAGACGACGGGTTGGGGGAAGGGGGAACACTGAAGCTTTCTTT
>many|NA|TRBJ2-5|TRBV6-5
CASSYLRRGEGRETQYF
TGTGCCAGCAGTTACTTGAGGAGGGGAGAGGGGCGTGAGACCCAGTACTTC
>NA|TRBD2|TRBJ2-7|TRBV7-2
CASSLGRLAGSDEQYF
TGTGCCAGCAGCTTAGGACGACTAGCGGGATCCGACGAGCAGTACTTC
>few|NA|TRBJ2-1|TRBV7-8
CASSPGPYEQFF
TGTGCCAGCAGCCCCGGACCCTATGAGCAGTTCTTC
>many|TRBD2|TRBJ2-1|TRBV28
CASRGGLAGVRRHNEQFF
TGTGCCAGCAGAGGGGGACTAGCGGGAGTGAGGCGCCACAATGAGCAGTTCTTC
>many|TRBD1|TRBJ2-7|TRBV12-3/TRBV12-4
CASTLEGTGSGYEQYF
TGTGCCAGCACCCTCGAGGGGACAGGGAGTGGATACGAGCAGTACTTC
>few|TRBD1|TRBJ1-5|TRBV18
CASSPGTVSNQPQHF
TGTGCCAGCTCACCAGGGACAGTCTCCAATCAGCCCCAGCATTTT
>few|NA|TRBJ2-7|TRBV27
CASSVQEGTYEQYF
TGTGCCAGCAGCGTGCAGGAGGGCACCTACGAGCAGTACTTC
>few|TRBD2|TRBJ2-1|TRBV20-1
CSASKIAGANEQFF
TGCAGTGCATCGAAAATAGCGGGAGCCAATGAGCAGTTCTTC
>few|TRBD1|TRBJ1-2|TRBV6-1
CASSLQGRAGYTF
TGTGCCAGCAGCCTACAGGGGCGGGCGGGCTACACCTTC